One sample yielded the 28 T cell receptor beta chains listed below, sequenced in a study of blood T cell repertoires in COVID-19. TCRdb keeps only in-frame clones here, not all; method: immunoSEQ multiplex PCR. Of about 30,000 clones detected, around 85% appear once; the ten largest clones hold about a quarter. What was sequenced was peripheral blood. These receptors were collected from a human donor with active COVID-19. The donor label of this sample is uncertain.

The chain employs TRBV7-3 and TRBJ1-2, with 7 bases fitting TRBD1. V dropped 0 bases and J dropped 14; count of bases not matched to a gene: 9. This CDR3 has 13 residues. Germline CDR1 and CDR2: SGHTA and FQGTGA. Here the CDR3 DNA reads TGTGCCAGCAGCTTAACAGGGGGCGAGGGTAGGACCTTC. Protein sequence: CASSLTGGEGRTF. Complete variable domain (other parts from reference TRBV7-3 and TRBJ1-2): GAGVSQTPSNKVTEKGKYVELRCDPISGHTALYWYRQSLGQGPEFLIYFQGTGAADDSGLPNDRFFAVRPEGSVSTLKIQRTERGDSAVYLCASSLTGGEGRTFGSGTRLTVV.

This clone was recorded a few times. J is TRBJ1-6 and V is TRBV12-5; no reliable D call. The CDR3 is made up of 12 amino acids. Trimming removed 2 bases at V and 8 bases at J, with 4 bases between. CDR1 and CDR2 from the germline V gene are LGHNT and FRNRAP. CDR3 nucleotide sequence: TGTGCTAGTGGTTTGTCGGATTCACCCCTCCACTTT. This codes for CASGLSDSPLHF.

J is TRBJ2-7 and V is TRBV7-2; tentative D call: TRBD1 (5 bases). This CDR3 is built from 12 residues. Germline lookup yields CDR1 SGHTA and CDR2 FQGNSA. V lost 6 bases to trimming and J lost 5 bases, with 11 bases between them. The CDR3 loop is CASRGRGNEQYF. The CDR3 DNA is TGTGCCAGCAGGGGGCGCGGCAACGAGCAGTACTTC.

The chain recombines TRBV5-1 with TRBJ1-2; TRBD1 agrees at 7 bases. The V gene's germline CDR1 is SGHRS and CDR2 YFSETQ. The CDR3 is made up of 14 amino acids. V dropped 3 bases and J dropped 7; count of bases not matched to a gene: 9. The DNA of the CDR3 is TGCGCCAGCAGCTCCCCGACAGGGTCTGGTGGCTACACCTTC. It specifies CASSSPTGSGGYTF. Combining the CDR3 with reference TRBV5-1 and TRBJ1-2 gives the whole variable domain KAGVTQTPRYLIKTRGQQVTLSCSPISGHRSVSWYQQTPGQGLQFLFEYFSETQRNKGNFPGRFSGRQFSNSRSEMNVSTLELGDSALYLCASSSPTGSGGYTFGSGTRLTVV.

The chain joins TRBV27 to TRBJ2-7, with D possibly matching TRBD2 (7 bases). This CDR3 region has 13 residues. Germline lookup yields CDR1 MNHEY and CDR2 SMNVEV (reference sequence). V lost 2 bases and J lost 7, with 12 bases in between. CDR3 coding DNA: TGTGCCAGCAGTTTACGGGGGGCGCAGGAGCAGTACTTC. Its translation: CASSLRGAQEQYF.

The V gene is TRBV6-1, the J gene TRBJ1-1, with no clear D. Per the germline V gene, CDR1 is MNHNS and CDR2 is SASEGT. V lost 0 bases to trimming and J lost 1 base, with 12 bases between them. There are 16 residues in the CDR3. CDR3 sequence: CASSEAHSLGNTEAFF. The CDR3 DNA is TGTGCCAGCAGTGAAGCGCACAGCTTAGGGAACACTGAAGCTTTCTTT.

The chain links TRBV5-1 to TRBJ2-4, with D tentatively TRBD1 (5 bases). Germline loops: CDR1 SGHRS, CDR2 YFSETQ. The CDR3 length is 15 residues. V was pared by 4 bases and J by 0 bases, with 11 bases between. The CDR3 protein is CASSLMQGAKNIQYF. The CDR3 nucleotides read TGCGCCAGCAGCCTGATGCAGGGAGCCAAAAACATTCAGTACTTC.

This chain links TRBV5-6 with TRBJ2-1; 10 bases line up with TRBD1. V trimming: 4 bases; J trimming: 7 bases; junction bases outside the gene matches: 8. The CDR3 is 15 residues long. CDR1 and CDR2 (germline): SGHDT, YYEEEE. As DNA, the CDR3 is TGTGCCAGCAGCCCGGACAGGGGGATATGGAATGAGCAGTTCTTC. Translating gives CASSPDRGIWNEQFF.

The CDR3 is CASSMGEVGNQPQHF. CDR3 nucleotides: TGTGCCAGTAGTATGGGGGAGGTCGGCAATCAGCCCCAGCATTTT. The chain carries TRBV19 and TRBJ1-5, with TRBD1 as a possible D gene (5 bases). This CDR3 is built from 15 residues. V lost 3 bases and J 2 bases, leaving 11 bases between the germline ends. Looked up from germline, CDR1 is LNHDA and CDR2 is SQIVND (reference sequence).

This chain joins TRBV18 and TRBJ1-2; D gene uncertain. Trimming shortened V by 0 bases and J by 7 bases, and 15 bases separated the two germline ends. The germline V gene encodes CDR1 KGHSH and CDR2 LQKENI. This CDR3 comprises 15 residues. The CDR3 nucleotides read TGTGCCAGCTCACCACCGGCGGGGTCTTCTGGTGGCTACACCTTC. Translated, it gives CASSPPAGSSGGYTF.

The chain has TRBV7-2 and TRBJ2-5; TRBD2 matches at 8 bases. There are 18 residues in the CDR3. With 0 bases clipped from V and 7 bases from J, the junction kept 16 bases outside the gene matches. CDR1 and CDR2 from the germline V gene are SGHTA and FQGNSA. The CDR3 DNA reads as TGTGCCAGCAGCTTAGCGTCGCATGGCGGGGGGTCGTTGGGGACCCAGTACTTC. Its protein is CASSLASHGGGSLGTQYF.

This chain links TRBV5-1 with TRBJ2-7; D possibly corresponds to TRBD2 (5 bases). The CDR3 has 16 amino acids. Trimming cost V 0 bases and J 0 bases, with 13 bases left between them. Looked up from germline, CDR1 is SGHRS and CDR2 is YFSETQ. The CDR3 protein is CASSLEAAGSSYEQYF. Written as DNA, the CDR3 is TGCGCCAGCAGCTTGGAAGCGGCGGGCAGCTCCTACGAGCAGTACTTC.

The CDR3 here is CASSIANYGYTF. The CDR3 DNA sequence: TGTGCCAGCAGTATAGCTAACTATGGCTACACCTTC. The V gene is TRBV25-1, the J gene TRBJ1-2; unclear D gene. Trimming took 5 bases from V and 0 from J, leaving 4 bases between them. Looked up from germline, CDR1 is MGHDK and CDR2 is SYGVNS. CDR3 size: 12 residues.

This CDR3 reads CAWRTFPEYGYTF. For the CDR3, the DNA is TGTGCCTGGCGGACTTTCCCAGAATATGGCTACACCTTC. The V and J genes are TRBV30 and TRBJ1-2, with unresolved D. CDR3 length: 13 amino acids. CDR1 and CDR2 from the germline V gene are GTSNPN and SVGIG (reference sequence). Trimming left V 5 bases short and J 5 bases short, with 15 bases between.

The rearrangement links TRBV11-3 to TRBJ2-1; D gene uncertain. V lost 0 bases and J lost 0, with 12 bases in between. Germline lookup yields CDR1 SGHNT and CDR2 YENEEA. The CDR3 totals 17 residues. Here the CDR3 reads CASSLESGPSSYNEQFF. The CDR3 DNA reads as TGTGCCAGCAGCTTAGAAAGTGGGCCGAGCTCCTACAATGAGCAGTTCTTC. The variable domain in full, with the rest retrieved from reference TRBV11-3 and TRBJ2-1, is EAGVVQSPRYKIIEKKQPVAFWCNPISGHNTLYWYLQNLGQGPELLIRYENEEAVDDSQLPKDRFSAERLKGVDSTLKIQPAELGDSAVYLCASSLESGPSSYNEQFFGPGTRLTVL.

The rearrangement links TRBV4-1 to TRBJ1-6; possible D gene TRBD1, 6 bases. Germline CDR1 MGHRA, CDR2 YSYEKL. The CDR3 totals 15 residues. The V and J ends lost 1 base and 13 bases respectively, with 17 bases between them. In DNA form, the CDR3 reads TGCGCCAGCAGCCAAGGAAATATACAGGGAAGCCCCCTCCACTTT. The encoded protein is CASSQGNIQGSPLHF.

The CDR3 sequence is CATTLGANTEAFF. The CDR3 DNA reads as TGCGCCACCACACTGGGGGCGAACACTGAAGCTTTCTTT. This chain uses TRBV5-1 with TRBJ1-1; D possibly corresponds to TRBD1 (6 bases). The CDR3 has 13 amino acids. V lost 9 bases to trimming and J lost 1 base, with 13 bases between them. In germline, CDR1 is SGHRS, CDR2 YFSETQ. The variable domain in full, with the rest retrieved from reference TRBV5-1 and TRBJ1-1, is KAGVTQTPRYLIKTRGQQVTLSCSPISGHRSVSWYQQTPGQGLQFLFEYFSETQRNKGNFPGRFSGRQFSNSRSEMNVSTLELGDSALYLCATTLGANTEAFFGQGTRLTVV.

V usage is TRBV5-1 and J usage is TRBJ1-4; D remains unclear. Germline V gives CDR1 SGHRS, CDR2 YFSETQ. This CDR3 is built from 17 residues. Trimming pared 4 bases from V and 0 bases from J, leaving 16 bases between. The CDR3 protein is CASSLIPTDSTNEKLFF. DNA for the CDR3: TGCGCCAGCAGCCTGATACCGACGGACTCAACTAATGAAAAACTGTTTTTT.

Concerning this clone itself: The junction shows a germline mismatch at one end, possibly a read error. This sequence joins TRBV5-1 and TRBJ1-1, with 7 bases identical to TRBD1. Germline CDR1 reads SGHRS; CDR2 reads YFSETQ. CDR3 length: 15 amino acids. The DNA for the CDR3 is TGCGCCAGCAGTTTGGGCGGGACAGCGAACACTGAAGCTTTCTTT. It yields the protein CASSLGGTANTEAFF. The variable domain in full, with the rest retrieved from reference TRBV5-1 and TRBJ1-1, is KAGVTQTPRYLIKTRGQQVTLSCSPISGHRSVSWYQQTPGQGLQFLFEYFSETQRNKGNFPGRFSGRQFSNSRSEMNVSTLELGDSALYLCASSLGGTANTEAFFGQGTRLTVV.

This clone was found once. Written as DNA, the CDR3 is TGTGCCAGCAGCTTGAAGGTGACAGGGGTCTATGGCTACACCTTC. Its translation: CASSLKVTGVYGYTF. The rearrangement uses TRBV5-8 and TRBJ1-2, with TRBD1 matching over 8 bases. Per the germline V gene, CDR1 is SGHTS and CDR2 is YDEGEE. The CDR3 contains 15 residues. The trim removed 1 base at V and 4 bases at J, leaving 6 bases unmatched.

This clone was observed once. The CDR3 DNA reads as TGTGCCAGTTCTGGACAGGGGGAAGAGACCCAGTACTTC. Translated, it gives CASSGQGEETQYF. The V call is TRBV12-3 or TRBV12-4, the J call TRBJ2-5; 10 positions match TRBD1. V trimming: 9 bases; J trimming: 3 bases; junction bases outside the gene matches: 4. CDR3 length equals 13 residues.

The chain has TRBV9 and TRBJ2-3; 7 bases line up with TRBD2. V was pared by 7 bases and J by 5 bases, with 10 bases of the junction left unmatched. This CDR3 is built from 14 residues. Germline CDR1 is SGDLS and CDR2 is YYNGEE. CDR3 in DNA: TGTGCCAGCTCTTTTAAACTAGCGAAAGATACGCAGTATTTT. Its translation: CASSFKLAKDTQYF.

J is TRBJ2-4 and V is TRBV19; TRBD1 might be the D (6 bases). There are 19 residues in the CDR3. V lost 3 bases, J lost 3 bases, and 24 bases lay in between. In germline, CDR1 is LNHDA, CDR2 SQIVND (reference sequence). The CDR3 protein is CASSIGRGQPNTNKNIQYF. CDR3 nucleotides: TGTGCCAGTAGTATCGGTCGAGGACAGCCGAATACCAACAAAAACATTCAGTACTTC.

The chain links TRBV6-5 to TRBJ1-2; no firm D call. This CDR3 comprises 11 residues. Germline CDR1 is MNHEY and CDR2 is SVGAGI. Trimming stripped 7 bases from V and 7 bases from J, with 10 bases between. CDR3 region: CASKSVGGYTF. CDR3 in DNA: TGTGCCAGCAAGAGTGTCGGTGGCTACACCTTC.

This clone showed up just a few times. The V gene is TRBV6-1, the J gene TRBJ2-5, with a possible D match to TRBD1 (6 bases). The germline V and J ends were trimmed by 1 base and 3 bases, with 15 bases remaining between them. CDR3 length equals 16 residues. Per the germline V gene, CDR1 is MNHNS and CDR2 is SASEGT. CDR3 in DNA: TGTGCCAGCAGTGAAGTGGCAGGGACACAAAAAGAGACCCAGTACTTC. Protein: CASSEVAGTQKETQYF.

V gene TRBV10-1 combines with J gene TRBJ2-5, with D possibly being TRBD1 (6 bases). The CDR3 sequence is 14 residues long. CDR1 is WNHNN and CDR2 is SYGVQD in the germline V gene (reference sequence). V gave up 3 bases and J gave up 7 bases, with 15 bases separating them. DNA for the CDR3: TGCGCCAGCAGTGAAGGTAGCGTCAGGGGGACCCAGTACTTC. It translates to CASSEGSVRGTQYF.

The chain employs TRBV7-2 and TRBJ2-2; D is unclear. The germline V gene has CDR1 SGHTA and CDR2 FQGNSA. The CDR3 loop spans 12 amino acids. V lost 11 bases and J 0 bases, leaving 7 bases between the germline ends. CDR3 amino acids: CAPRSNTGELFF. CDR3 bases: TGTGCCCCCAGGTCGAACACCGGGGAGCTGTTTTTT.

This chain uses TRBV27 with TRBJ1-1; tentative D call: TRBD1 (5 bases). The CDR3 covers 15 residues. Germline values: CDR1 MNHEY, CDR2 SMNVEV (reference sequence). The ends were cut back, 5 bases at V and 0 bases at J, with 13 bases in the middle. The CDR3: CASSPGEGMNTEAFF. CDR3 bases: TGTGCCAGCAGTCCGGGGGAGGGGATGAACACTGAAGCTTTCTTT.